The 15 T cell receptor beta chains presented below share a single source sample, sequenced in a study of spatial heterogeneity in lung cancer. TCRdb re-called the 5' RACE reads through MiXCR, storing one row per CDR3 protein. The repertoire holds approximately 230 distinct CDR3 sequences, with over 35% as singletons. The time point is: sample taken at primary tumor resection. Sequencing of whole RNA from tumor, nontumor lung or frozen PBMC involved no sorting. Material: PBMCs, obtained at surgery. The source of these receptors is a male donor with early-stage non-small cell lung cancer.

As for this clonotype: This beta chain is an off-target read within a library intended for alpha chains, so its frequency means little. The rearrangement joins TRBV10-3 to TRBJ1-1; D remains unclear. Germline V gene sequence: CDR1 ENHRY, CDR2 SYGVKD. The V gene lost 3 bases and the J gene lost 5 bases, with 7 bases spanning the gap. The CDR3 runs 12 residues. The CDR3 coding sequence is TGTGCCATCAGTGAAACAGAGACTGAAGCTTTCTTT. Amino acid sequence: CAISETETEAFF.

As concerns this clonotype: This beta chain is an unintended read in a library built for alpha chains; its size means little. The chain uses TRBV20-1 and TRBJ2-1; 13 nucleotides align to TRBD2. Germline V gives CDR1 DFQATT, CDR2 SNEGSKA (reference sequence). The V segment lost 4 bases and the J segment 8 bases; nucleotides outside the gene matches: 8. This CDR3 is built from 15 residues. The DNA of the CDR3 is TGCAGTGCTACCCGGACTAGCGGGAGCGGCGATGAGCAGTTCTTC. Translating it yields CSATRTSGSGDEQFF.

Turning to this clonotype: Little can be read into the size of this beta chain, an off-target read in a library designed for alpha chains. The rearrangement links TRBV7-8 to TRBJ2-2; D ambiguous. Trimming pared 6 bases from V and 0 bases from J, leaving 8 bases between. Germline lookup yields CDR1 SGHVS and CDR2 FQNEAQ. This CDR3 has 14 residues. CDR3 in amino acids: CASSFGANTGELFF. The DNA for the CDR3 is TGTGCCAGCAGTTTTGGCGCGAACACCGGGGAGCTGTTTTTT. Together with reference TRBV7-8 and TRBJ2-2, the CDR3 gives the full variable domain: GAGVSQSPRYKVAKRGQDVALRCDPISGHVSLFWYQQALGQGPEFLTYFQNEAQLDKSGLPSDRFFAERPEGSVSTLKIQRTQQEDSAVYLCASSFGANTGELFFGEGSRLTVL.

Only a few counts were recorded for this clonotype. A library made for alpha chains picked up this beta chain off target, so its size means little. V is TRBV29-1 and J is TRBJ1-1; a weak D match, TRBD1 (6 bases). Trimming removed 7 bases from V and 2 bases from J, with 11 bases in between. The CDR3 length is 12 residues. Germline V gene data show CDR1 as SQVTM and CDR2 as ANQGSEA. The CDR3 sequence is CSGGHINTEAFF. The CDR3 DNA sequence: TGCAGCGGGGGACACATAAACACTGAAGCTTTCTTT.

This clonotype is labeled large. Because this beta chain is a stray read in a library intended to capture alpha chains, its abundance should not be given much weight. The chain has TRBV6-5 and TRBJ2-3, with TRBD2 identical over 11 bases. Trimming removed 5 bases from V and 10 bases from J; junction bases left unmatched: 8. There are 14 residues in the CDR3. Germline V gene data show CDR1 as MNHEY and CDR2 as SVGAGI. Written as DNA, the CDR3 is TGTGCCAGCAGTCCCCCGACTAGCGGGGATGCGCAGTATTTT. Protein product: CASSPPTSGDAQYF.

About this clonotype: This beta chain is an unintended read in a library built for alpha chains; its size means little. The chain uses TRBV20-1 and TRBJ2-2; TRBD1 might be the D (5 bases). The V and J ends lost 5 bases and 0 bases respectively, with 13 bases between them. The CDR3 is 15 residues long. Per germline, CDR1 DFQATT and CDR2 SNEGSKA (reference sequence). CDR3 coding DNA: TGCAGTGCTGAGGACACCATTACGAACACCGGGGAGCTGTTTTTT. Protein: CSAEDTITNTGELFF.

For this clonotype: This beta chain is a stray sequence in a library constructed for alpha chains; its clone size is not meaningful. The CDR3 reads CASRRNGELFF. CDR3 DNA sequence: TGTGCCAGCAGAAGAAATGGGGAGCTGTTTTTT. The genes are TRBV6-2 or TRBV6-3 and TRBJ2-2; D not resolved. Germline V CDR1 and CDR2: MNHEY, SVGEGT. The V end lost 6 bases, the J end lost 8 bases, and 7 bases lay between the germline ends. The CDR3 is 11 amino acids.

As to this clonotype: Within a library made for alpha chains, this beta chain is off target, and its count is uninformative. The chain uses TRBV27 and TRBJ2-2; unclear D gene. The V end lost 5 bases, the J end lost 2 bases, and 12 bases lay between the germline ends. The CDR3 extends over 15 amino acids. Germline V CDR1 and CDR2: MNHEY, SMNVEV (reference sequence). CDR3: CASSTIISNTGELFF. The CDR3 bases are TGTGCCAGCAGTACAATTATTAGTAACACCGGGGAGCTGTTTTTT.

Comment on this clonotype: The library was built for alpha chains, so this beta chain is an off-target read and its size means little. J is TRBJ2-3 and V is TRBV6-5; D unresolved. V was trimmed by 3 bases and J by 1 base, leaving 11 bases between them. In germline, CDR1 is MNHEY, CDR2 SVGAGI. This CDR3 spans 15 amino acids. The CDR3 here is CASSYRQVGTDTQYF. The CDR3 coding sequence is TGTGCCAGCAGTTATCGGCAGGTTGGCACAGATACGCAGTATTTT.

Notes on this clonotype: Because the library targeted alpha chains, this beta chain is an off-target read whose size means little. This chain links TRBV5-5 with TRBJ2-1; D call uncertain. The CDR3 loop spans 13 amino acids. The V end was cut by 0 bases, the J end by 7 bases, with 8 bases between. Germline CDR1 and CDR2: SGHKS and YYEKEE (reference sequence). In DNA form, the CDR3 reads TGTGCCAGCAGCTTGGGCGTGGAGAATGAGCAGTTCTTC. This gives the protein CASSLGVENEQFF.

Turning to this clonotype: Since it is a stray read in a library aimed at alpha chains, this beta chain has a size that is not meaningful. This sequence joins TRBV12-3 or TRBV12-4 and TRBJ1-1; no clear D gene. The V end was cut by 7 bases, the J end by 2 bases, with 14 bases between. This CDR3 contains 14 residues. The CDR3 sequence: CASTPGTRNTEAFF. The CDR3 DNA sequence: TGTGCCAGCACCCCTGGCACGAGAAACACTGAAGCTTTCTTT.

This clonotype was seen a few times. This beta chain is a stray read from a library made for alpha chains; its abundance is not meaningful. The chain couples TRBV6-5 to TRBJ2-7, with D possibly matching TRBD2 (5 bases). Germline lookup yields CDR1 MNHEY and CDR2 SVGAGI. The CDR3 runs to 14 residues. Deletions cut 6 bases from V and 3 bases from J, with 15 bases between. CDR3 residues: CASRLTEGVYEQYF. In DNA, the CDR3 is TGTGCCAGCAGGTTAACAGAGGGCGTCTACGAGCAGTACTTC.

By sample fraction, this clonotype is large. This beta chain is off target for a library built for alpha chains, so its abundance means little. CDR3 sequence: CASSFGSSYNEQFF. CDR3 bases: TGTGCCAGCAGTTTTGGCAGCTCCTACAATGAGCAGTTCTTC. This chain joins TRBV27 and TRBJ2-1; D gene ambiguous. Germline lookup yields CDR1 MNHEY and CDR2 SMNVEV (reference sequence). The germline V and J ends were trimmed by 3 bases and 0 bases, with 6 bases remaining between them. CDR3 length equals 14 residues.

With respect to this clonotype: The size of this beta chain means little, since it is a stray read in a library made for alpha chains. The chain uses TRBV2 and TRBJ2-5, with D perhaps given as TRBD1 or TRBD2 (6 bases each). CDR1 and CDR2 from the germline V gene are SNHLY and FYNNEI. The CDR3 totals 23 residues. The V and J ends lost 9 bases and 4 bases respectively, with 45 bases between them. CDR3 DNA: TGTGCCAGGGAGGGGGGACTCCGCTTAGATGGGCCGCCTCAGGCGGCCACTCGAGAGACCCAGTACTTC. This gives the protein CAREGGLRLDGPPQAATRETQYF.

Details on this clonotype: This beta chain lies outside the target of a library built for alpha chains; its clone size means little. V and J are TRBV28 and TRBJ1-5; D call uncertain. The CDR3 has 12 amino acids. V lost 6 bases and J lost 6, with 9 bases in between. Germline loops: CDR1 MDHEN, CDR2 SYDVKM. CDR3 sequence: CASRLFPQPQHF. CDR3 bases: TGTGCCAGCAGACTCTTCCCTCAGCCCCAGCATTTT.